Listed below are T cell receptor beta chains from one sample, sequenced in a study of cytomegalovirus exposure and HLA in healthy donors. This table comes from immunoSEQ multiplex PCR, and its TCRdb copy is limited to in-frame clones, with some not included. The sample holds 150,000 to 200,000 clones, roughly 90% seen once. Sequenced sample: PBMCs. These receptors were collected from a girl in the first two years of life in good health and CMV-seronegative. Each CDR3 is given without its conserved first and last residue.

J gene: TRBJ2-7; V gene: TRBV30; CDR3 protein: AWSSGQGGYEQY
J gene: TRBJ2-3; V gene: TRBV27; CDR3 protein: ASSPRWAPAKAGQDTQY
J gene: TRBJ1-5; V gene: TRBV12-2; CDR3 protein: ASRNGGISNQPQH
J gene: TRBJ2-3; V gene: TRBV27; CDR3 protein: ASPRLAAGADTQY
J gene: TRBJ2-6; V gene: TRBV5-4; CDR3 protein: ASMRGGRGTGANVLT
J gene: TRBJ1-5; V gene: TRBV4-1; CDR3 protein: ASSQDRGGSQPQH
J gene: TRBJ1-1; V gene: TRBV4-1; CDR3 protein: ASSQGDRATNTEAF
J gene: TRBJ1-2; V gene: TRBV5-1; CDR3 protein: ASSLGPGMENYGYT
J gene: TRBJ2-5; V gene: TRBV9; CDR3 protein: ASSGGLAEETQY
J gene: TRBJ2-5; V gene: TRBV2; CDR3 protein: ASEGLETQY
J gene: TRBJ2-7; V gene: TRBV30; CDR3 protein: AWSVGLAGGYEQY
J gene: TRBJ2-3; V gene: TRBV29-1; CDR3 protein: SVEGPGTSGGTDTQY
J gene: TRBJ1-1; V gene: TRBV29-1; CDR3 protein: SVVLQPNTEAF
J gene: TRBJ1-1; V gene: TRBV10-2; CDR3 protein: ASSGSIVNTEAF
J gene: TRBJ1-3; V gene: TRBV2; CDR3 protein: ASPSGNTIY
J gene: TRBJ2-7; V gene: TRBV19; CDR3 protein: ASAGPGQGSDEQY
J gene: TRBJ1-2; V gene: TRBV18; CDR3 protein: ASSPDRGSGYT
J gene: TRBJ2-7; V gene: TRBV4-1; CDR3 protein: ASSQGGGRYEQY
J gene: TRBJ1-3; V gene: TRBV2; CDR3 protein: ASTEVLYSGNTIY
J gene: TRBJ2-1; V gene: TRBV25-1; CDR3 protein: ASSEWDRYNEQF
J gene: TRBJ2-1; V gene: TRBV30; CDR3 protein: AWTLAGGRYNEQF
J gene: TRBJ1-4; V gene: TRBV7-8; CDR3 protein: ASSSDRGGEKLF
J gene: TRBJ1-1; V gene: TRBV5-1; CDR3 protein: ASSLQVGNTEAF
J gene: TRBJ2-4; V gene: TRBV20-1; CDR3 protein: SASFRGQY
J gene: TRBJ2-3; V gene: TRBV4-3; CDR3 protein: ASSQDPRSTDTQY
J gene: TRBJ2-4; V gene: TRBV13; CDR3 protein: ASSPGLAGASIQY
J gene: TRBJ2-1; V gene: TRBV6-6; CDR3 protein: ASSYSESAVEQF